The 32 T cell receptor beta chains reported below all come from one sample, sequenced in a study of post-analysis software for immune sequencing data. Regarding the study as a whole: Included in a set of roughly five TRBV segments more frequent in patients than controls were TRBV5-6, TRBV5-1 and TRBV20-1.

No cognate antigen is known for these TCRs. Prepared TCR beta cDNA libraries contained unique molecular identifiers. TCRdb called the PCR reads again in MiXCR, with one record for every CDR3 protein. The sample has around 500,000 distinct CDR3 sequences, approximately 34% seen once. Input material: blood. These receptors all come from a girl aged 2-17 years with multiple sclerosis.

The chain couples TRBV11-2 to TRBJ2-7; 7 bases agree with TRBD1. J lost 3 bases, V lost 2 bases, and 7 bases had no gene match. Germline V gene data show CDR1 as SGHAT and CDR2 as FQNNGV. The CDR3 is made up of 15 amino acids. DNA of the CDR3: TGTGCCAGCAGCTTAACCCAGGGGGTGGTCTACGAGCAGTACTTC. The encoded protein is CASSLTQGVVYEQYF.

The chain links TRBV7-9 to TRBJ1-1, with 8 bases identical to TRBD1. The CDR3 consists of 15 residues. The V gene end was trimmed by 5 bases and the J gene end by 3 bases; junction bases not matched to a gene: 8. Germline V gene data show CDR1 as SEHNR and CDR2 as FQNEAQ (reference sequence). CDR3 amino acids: CASSTTTGAHTEAFF. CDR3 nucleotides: TGTGCCAGCAGCACTACGACAGGGGCCCACACTGAAGCTTTCTTT.

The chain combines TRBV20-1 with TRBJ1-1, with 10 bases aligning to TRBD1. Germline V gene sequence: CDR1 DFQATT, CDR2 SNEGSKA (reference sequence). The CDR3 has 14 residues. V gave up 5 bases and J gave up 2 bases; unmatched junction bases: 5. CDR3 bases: TGCAGTGCTTATGGACAGGGGGGAAACACTGAAGCTTTCTTT. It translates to CSAYGQGGNTEAFF.

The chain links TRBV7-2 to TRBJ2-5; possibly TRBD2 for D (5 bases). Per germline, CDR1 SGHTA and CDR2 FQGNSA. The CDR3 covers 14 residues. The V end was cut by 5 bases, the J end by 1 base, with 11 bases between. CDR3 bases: TGTGCCAGCAGCGTCGCAGCGGCCCAAGAGACCCAGTACTTC. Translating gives CASSVAAAQETQYF.

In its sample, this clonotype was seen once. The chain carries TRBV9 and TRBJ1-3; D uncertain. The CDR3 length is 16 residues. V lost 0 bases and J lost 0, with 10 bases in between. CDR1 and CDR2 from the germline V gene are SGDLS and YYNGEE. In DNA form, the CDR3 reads TGTGCCAGCAGCGTAGCTCTACGCCTCTCTGGAAACACCATATATTTT. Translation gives CASSVALRLSGNTIYF. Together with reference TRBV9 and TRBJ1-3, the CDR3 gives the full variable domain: DSGVTQTPKHLITATGQRVTLRCSPRSGDLSVYWYQQSLDQGLQFLIQYYNGEERAKGNILERFSAQQFPDLHSELNLSSLELGDSALYFCASSVALRLSGNTIYFGEGSWLTVV.

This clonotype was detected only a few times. The CDR3: CASRRDRQHSYEQYF. DNA of the CDR3: TGTGCCAGCAGGAGGGACAGGCAACACTCCTACGAGCAGTACTTC. V gene TRBV2 combines with J gene TRBJ2-7; 8 nucleotides line up with TRBD1. V gave up 6 bases and J gave up 0 bases; unmatched junction bases: 7. Per the germline V gene, CDR1 is SNHLY and CDR2 is FYNNEI. There are 15 residues in the CDR3.

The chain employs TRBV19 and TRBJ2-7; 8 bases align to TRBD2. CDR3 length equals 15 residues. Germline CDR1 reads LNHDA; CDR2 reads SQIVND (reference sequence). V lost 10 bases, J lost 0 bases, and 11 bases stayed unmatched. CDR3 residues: CATLDTGGNSYEQYF. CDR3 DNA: TGTGCCACCTTAGACACGGGGGGGAACTCCTACGAGCAGTACTTC.

The CDR3 DNA reads TGTGCCACCAGCAGAGATACGGACAGGGCCTATGGCTACACCTTC. This gives the protein CATSRDTDRAYGYTF. This chain uses TRBV15 with TRBJ1-2, with TRBD1 identical over 8 bases. The CDR3 loop spans 15 amino acids. The germline CDR1 and CDR2 sequences are LNHNV and YYDKDF (reference sequence). J gave up 4 bases and V 0 bases, and 4 bases lay outside the gene matches.

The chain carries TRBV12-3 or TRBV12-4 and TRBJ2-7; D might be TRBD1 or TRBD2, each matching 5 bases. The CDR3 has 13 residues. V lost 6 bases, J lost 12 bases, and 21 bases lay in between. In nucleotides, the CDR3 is TGTGCCAGCAGAGGGGAAGATTGGGAGACCCTGTACTTC. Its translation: CASRGEDWETLYF.

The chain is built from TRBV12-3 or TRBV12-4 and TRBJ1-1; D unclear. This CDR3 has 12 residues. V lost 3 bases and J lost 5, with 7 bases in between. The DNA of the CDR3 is TGTGCCAGCAGTTTCCCCAGGACTGAAGCTTTCTTT. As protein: CASSFPRTEAFF.

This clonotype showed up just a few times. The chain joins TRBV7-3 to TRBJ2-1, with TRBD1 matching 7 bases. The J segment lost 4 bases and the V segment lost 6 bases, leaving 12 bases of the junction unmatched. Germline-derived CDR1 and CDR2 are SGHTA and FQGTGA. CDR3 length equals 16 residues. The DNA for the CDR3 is TGTGCCAGCAGGTCCGCCCAGGGGGAATGGTACAATGAGCAGTTCTTC. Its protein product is CASRSAQGEWYNEQFF.

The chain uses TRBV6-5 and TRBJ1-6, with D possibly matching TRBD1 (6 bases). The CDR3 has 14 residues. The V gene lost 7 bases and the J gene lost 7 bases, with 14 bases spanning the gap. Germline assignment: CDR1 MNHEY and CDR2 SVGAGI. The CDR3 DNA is TGTGCCAGCACCCGAGGGGGTTGGAATTCACCCCTCCACTTT. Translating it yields CASTRGGWNSPLHF.

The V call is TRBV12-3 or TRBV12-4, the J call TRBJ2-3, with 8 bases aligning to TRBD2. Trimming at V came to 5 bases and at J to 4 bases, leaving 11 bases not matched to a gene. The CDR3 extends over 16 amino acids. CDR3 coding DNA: TGTGCCAGCAGTCCACCGACTAGCGCAATTCCAGATACGCAGTATTTT. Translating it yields CASSPPTSAIPDTQYF.

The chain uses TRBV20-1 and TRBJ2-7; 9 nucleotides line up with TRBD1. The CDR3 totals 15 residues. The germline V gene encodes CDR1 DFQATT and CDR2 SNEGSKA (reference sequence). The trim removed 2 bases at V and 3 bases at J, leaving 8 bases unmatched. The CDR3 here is CSARPPGQGHYEQYF. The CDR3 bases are TGCAGTGCTAGACCTCCGGGACAGGGTCACTACGAGCAGTACTTC.

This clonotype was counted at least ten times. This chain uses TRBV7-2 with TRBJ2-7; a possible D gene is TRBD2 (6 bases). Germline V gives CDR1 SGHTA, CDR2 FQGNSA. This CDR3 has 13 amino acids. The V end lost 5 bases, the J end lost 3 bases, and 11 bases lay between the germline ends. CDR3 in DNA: TGTGCCAGCAGCGCTAGCGTCGGCTACGAGCAGTACTTC. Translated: CASSASVGYEQYF.

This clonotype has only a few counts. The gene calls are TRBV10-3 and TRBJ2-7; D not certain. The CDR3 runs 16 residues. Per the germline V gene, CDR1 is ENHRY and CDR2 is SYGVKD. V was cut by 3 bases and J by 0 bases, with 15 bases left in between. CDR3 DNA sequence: TGTGCCATCAGTGAAGTGTATGGGAAATTCTCCTACGAGCAGTACTTC. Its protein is CAISEVYGKFSYEQYF.

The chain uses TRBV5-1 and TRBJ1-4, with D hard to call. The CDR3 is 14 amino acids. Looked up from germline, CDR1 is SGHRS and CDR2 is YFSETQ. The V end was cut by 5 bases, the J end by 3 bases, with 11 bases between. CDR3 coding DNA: TGCGCCAGCAGGCCGACGGTTTCTAATGAAAAACTGTTTTTT. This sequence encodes CASRPTVSNEKLFF.

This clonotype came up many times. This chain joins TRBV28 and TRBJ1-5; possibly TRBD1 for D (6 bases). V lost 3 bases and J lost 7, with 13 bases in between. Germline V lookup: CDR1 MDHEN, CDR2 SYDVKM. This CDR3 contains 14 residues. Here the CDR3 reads CASSFRTGTQPQHF. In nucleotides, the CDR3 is TGTGCCAGCAGTTTCCGCACAGGGACCCAGCCCCAGCATTTT.

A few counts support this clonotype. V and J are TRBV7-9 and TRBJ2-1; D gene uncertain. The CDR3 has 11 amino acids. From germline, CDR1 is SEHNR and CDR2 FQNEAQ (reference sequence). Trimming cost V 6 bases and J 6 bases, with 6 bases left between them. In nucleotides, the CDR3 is TGTGCCAGCAGAGTTTTCAATGAGCAGTTCTTC. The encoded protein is CASRVFNEQFF. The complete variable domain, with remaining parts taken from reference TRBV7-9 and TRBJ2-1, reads DTGVSQNPRHKITKRGQNVTFRCDPISEHNRLYWYRQTLGQGPEFLTYFQNEAQLEKSRLLSDRFSAERPKGSFSTLEIQRTEQGDSAMYLCASRVFNEQFFGPGTRLTVL.

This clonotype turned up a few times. The CDR3 spells CASSESLGTLQETQYF. In DNA form, the CDR3 reads TGCGCCAGCAGTGAGTCGTTAGGGACCCTCCAAGAGACCCAGTACTTC. The chain couples TRBV10-1 to TRBJ2-5, with D perhaps assigned TRBD1 or TRBD2 (5 bases each). With 0 bases removed from V and 1 base from J, the gap between germline ends came to 12 bases. The germline V gene has CDR1 WNHNN and CDR2 SYGVQD (reference sequence). This CDR3 is built from 16 residues.

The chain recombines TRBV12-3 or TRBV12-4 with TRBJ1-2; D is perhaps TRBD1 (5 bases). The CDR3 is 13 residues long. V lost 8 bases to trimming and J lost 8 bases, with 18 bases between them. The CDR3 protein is CASAGLRLGGYTF. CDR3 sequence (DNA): TGTGCCAGCGCGGGACTCCGCTTGGGGGGCTACACCTTC.

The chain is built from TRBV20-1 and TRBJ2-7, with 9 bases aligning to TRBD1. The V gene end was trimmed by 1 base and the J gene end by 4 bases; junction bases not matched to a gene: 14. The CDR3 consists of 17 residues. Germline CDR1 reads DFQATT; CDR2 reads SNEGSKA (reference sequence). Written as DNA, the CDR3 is TGCAGTGCTAGAGCCAATCACAGGGGGCGCTTCCCATACGAGCAGTACTTC. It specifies CSARANHRGRFPYEQYF.

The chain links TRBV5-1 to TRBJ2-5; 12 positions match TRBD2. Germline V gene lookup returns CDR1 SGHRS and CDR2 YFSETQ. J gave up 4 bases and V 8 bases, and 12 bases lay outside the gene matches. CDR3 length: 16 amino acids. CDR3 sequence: CASRTSGTSGGETQYF. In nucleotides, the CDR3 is TGCGCCAGTCGGACTAGCGGGACCTCGGGGGGAGAGACCCAGTACTTC.

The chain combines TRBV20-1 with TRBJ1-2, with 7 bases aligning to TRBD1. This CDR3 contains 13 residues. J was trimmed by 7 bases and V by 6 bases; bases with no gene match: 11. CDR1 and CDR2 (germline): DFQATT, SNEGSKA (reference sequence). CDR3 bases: TGCAGTGCAAGAAAAACAGGGGAAGCTGGCTACACCTTC. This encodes CSARKTGEAGYTF.

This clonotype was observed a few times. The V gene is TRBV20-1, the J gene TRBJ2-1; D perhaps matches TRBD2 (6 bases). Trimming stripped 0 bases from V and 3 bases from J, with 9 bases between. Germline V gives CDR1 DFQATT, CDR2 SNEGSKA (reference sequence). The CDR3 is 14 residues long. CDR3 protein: CSARETSRYNEQFF. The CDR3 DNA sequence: TGCAGTGCTAGAGAGACTAGTCGCTACAATGAGCAGTTCTTC.

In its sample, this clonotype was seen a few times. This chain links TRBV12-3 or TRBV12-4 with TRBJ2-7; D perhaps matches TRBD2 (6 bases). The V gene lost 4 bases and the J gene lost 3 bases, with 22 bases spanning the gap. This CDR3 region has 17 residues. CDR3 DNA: TGTGCCAGCAGTTCCCCTCCCCCCGGGAGCCCGAACTACGAGCAGTACTTC. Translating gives CASSSPPPGSPNYEQYF.

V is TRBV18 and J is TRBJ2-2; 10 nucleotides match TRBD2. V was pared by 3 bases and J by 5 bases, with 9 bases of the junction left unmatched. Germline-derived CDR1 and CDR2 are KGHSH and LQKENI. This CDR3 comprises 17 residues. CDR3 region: CASSPSGTSESTGELFF. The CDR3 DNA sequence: TGTGCCAGCTCACCCTCTGGGACTAGCGAATCGACCGGGGAGCTGTTTTTT.

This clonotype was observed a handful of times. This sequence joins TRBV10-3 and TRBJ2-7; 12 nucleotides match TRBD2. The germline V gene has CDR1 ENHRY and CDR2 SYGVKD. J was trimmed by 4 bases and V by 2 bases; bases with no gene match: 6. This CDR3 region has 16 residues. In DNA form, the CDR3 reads TGTGCCATCAGTGAGCTAGCGGGGGGGCAGTCGTACGAGCAGTACTTC. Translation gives CAISELAGGQSYEQYF.

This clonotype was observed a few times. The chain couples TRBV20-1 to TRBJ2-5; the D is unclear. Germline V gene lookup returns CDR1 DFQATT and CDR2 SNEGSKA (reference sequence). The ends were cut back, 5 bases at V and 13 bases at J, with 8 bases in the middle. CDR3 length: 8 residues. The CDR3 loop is CSAPNGYF. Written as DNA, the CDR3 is TGCAGTGCTCCGAACGGGTACTTC.

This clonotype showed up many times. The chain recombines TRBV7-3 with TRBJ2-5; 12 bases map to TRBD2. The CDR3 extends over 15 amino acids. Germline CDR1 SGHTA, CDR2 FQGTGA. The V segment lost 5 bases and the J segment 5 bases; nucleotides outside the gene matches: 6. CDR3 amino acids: CASSVLAGGGETQYF. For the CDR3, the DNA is TGTGCCAGCAGCGTACTAGCGGGGGGCGGGGAGACCCAGTACTTC.

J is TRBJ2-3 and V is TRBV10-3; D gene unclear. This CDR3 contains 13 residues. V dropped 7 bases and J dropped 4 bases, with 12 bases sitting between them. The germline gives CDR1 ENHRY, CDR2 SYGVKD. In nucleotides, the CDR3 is TGTGCCATCAATAAGCTAGTTTCAGATACGCAGTATTTT. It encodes CAINKLVSDTQYF.

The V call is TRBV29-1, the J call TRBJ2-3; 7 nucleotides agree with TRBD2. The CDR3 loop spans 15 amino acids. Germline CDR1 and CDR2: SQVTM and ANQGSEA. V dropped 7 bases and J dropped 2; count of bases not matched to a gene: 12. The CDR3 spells CSAKSTSDITDTQYF. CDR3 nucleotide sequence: TGCAGCGCCAAGAGTACTAGCGATATCACAGATACGCAGTATTTT.